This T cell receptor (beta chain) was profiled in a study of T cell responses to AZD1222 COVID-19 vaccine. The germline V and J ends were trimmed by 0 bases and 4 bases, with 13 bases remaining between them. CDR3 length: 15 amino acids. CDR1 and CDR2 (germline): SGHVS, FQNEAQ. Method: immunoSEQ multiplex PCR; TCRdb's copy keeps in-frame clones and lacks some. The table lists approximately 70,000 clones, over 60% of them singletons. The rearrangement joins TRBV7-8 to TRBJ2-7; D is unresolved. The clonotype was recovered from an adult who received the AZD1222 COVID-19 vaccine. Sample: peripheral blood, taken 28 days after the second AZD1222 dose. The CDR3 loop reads CASSLALGPLYEQYF. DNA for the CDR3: TGTGCCAGCAGCTTAGCGCTAGGACCCTTGTACGAGCAGTACTTC.